This T cell receptor beta chain derives from a study of spatial heterogeneity in lung cancer. Overall study context: The mean occurrence of each unique TCR and UMI combination in raw reads exceeded ten.

Findings and limits, study-wide: Whereas they appeared in blood less at follow-up, ubiquitous expanded tumor TCRs appeared there more at resection.

The V end lost 3 bases, the J end lost 5 bases, and 5 bases lay between the germline ends. The CDR3 runs 11 residues. The germline V gene encodes CDR1 KGHSH and CDR2 LQKENI. MiXCR, applied by TCRdb to the 5' RACE reads, yields one record per CDR3 protein. This sample has around 74,000 distinct CDR3 sequences, with about an eighth found just once. As for time point: sample taken at primary tumor resection. No cell sorting; template was whole RNA from tumor, lung tissue or PBMC. A note on this clonotype: Its antigen is unknown.

The receptor was derived from a male donor with early-stage non-small cell lung cancer. The chain has TRBV18 and TRBJ2-7; D remains ambiguous. Sample: PBMCs, taken at surgery. The CDR3 is CASSPSDEQYF. The CDR3 bases are TGTGCCAGCTCACCTTCCGACGAGCAGTACTTC.